The present T cell receptor (beta chain) was sequenced within a study of T cell repertoires in cytomegalovirus infection. Study summary: Evidence of both CMV infection and a matching HLA type came from public TCR beta signatures. Overall study results and limits: Totalled public TCR beta family frequency picked out people who carried CMV plus the relevant HLA. CMV-specific HLA-C-restricted TCR beta clonotypes dominated the ex vivo response.

V gave up 2 bases and J gave up 3 bases; unmatched junction bases: 0. There are 14 residues in the CDR3. CDR1 and CDR2 from the germline V gene are KGHDR and SFDVKD. TCRdb processed the reads anew with MiXCR; each CDR3 protein has one entry. Among some 440,000 distinct CDR3 sequences listed, approximately 30% were seen once. On this clonotype itself: Its antigen is not identified.

Sequenced: PBMCs. The sequence was collected from a human donor in good health (CMV status not recorded). Some clones in this sample may be carry-over from other donors' samples. The chain couples TRBV24-1 to TRBJ2-5; 9 bases are shared with TRBD1. The CDR3 region is CATSDWTGEETQYF. For the CDR3, the DNA is TGTGCCACCAGTGATTGGACAGGGGAAGAGACCCAGTACTTC.